The sequence of this TCR beta chain was determined in a study of Graves' ophthalmopathy and Graves' hyperthyroidism. Amplified TCR beta CDR3 regions were obtained using RNA transcripts as template. A first-round RT-PCR used HTBI primers, followed by a second-round multiplex PCR. TCRdb analysed the multiplex PCR reads with MiXCR anew, one entry per CDR3 protein. The data contain about 420,000 distinct CDR3 sequences, roughly 21% of them seen just once; the ten biggest clones take up 2.5% to 3%. CDR3 length: 18 residues. Germline assignment: CDR1 SGHAT and CDR2 FQNNGV. Trimming took 1 base from V and 1 from J; bases not matched to a gene: 7.

The chain combines TRBV11-2 with TRBJ2-5; 12 nucleotides align to TRBD2. The source material was peripheral blood. This receptor was identified in a woman aged 18-29 years with stable Graves' hyperthyroidism. The CDR3 loop reads CASSLVTSGGPLQETQYF. As DNA, the CDR3 is TGTGCCAGCAGCTTAGTCACTAGCGGGGGGCCCCTCCAAGAGACCCAGTACTTC.